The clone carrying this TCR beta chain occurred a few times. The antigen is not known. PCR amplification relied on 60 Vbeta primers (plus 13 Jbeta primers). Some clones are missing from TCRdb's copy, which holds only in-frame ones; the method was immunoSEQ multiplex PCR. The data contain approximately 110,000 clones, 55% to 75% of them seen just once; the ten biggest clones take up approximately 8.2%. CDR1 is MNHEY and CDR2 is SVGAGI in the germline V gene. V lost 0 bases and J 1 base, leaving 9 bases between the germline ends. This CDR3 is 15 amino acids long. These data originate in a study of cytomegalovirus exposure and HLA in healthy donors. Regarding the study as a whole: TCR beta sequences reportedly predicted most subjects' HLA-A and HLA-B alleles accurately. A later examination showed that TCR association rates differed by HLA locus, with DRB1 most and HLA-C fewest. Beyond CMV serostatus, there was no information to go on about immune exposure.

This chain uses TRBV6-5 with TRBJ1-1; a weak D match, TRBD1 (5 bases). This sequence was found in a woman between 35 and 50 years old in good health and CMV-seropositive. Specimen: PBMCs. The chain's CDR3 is CASSYSGGSNTEAFF. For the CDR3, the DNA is TGTGCCAGCAGTTACTCGGGGGGATCGAACACTGAAGCTTTCTTT.